The 20 T cell receptor beta chains presented below share a single source sample, sequenced in a study of T cell responses to AZD1222 COVID-19 vaccine. Clones were sequenced by immunoSEQ multiplex PCR, and TCRdb holds only the in-frame ones, with some missing. The profile shows 140,000 or so clones, about nine tenths of them singletons. Sequencing was performed on peripheral blood, taken on day 0 of AZD1222 vaccination. These receptors were obtained from an adult in good health.

The V gene is TRBV15, the J gene TRBJ1-5; D possibly corresponds to TRBD1 (5 bases). V lost 1 base and J lost 4, with 11 bases in between. The CDR3 covers 15 residues. Per the germline V gene, CDR1 is LNHNV and CDR2 is YYDKDF (reference sequence). CDR3 protein: CATSRAPTDNQPQHF. In nucleotides, the CDR3 is TGTGCCACCAGCAGAGCCCCGACAGATAATCAGCCCCAGCATTTT. Together with reference TRBV15 and TRBJ1-5, the CDR3 gives the full variable domain: DAMVIQNPRYQVTQFGKPVTLSCSQTLNHNVMYWYQQKSSQAPKLLFHYYDKDFNNEADTPDNFQSRRPNTSFCFLDIRSPGLGDTAMYLCATSRAPTDNQPQHFGDGTRLSIL.

This clone came up once. This sequence joins TRBV5-4 and TRBJ2-7, with 8 positions matching TRBD2. This CDR3 is built from 14 residues. From germline, CDR1 is SGHNT and CDR2 YYREEE (reference sequence). Trimming at V came to 3 bases and at J to 3 bases, leaving 5 bases not matched to a gene. CDR3 loop: CASSSGLGGYEQYF. The DNA for the CDR3 is TGTGCCAGCAGCTCGGGACTAGGGGGCTACGAGCAGTACTTC. The full variable domain, in which reference TRBV5-4 and TRBJ2-7 provide the parts outside the CDR3, is ETGVTQSPTHLIKTRGQQVTLRCSSQSGHNTVSWYQQALGQGPQFIFQYYREEENGRGNFPPRFSGLQFPNYSSELNVNALELDDSALYLCASSSGLGGYEQYFGPGTRLTVT.

The gene calls are TRBV20-1 and TRBJ2-1; D ambiguous. Trimming removed 3 bases from V and 10 bases from J, with 10 bases in between. The CDR3 is made up of 11 amino acids. Germline CDR1 is DFQATT and CDR2 is SNEGSKA (reference sequence). The CDR3 loop is CSASEVVEQFF. CDR3 coding DNA: TGCAGTGCTAGTGAGGTCGTGGAGCAGTTCTTC.

The rearrangement links TRBV15 to TRBJ2-7, with D hard to call. The germline gives CDR1 LNHNV, CDR2 YYDKDF (reference sequence). The germline V and J ends were trimmed by 0 bases and 0 bases, with 12 bases remaining between them. The CDR3 is 16 residues long. CDR3 nucleotides: TGTGCCACCAGCAGAGATGGCAGACTCTCCTCCTACGAGCAGTACTTC. Encoded protein: CATSRDGRLSSYEQYF.

The chain employs TRBV6-6 and TRBJ1-5, with a possible D match to TRBD1 (5 bases). Germline V gene sequence: CDR1 MNHNY, CDR2 SVGAGI (reference sequence). V was pared by 7 bases and J by 3 bases, with 16 bases between. The CDR3 is 15 amino acids. CDR3 nucleotides: TGTGCCAGCACCCAAAGCAGGGCCTACAATCAGCCCCAGCATTTT. Residues: CASTQSRAYNQPQHF.

The V and J genes are TRBV6-5 and TRBJ1-1, with D perhaps matching TRBD1 (6 bases). Germline CDR1 reads MNHEY; CDR2 reads SVGAGI. The V end lost 6 bases, the J end lost 5 bases, and 13 bases lay between the germline ends. The CDR3 extends over 13 amino acids. CDR3: CASRFGGRTEAFF. The DNA for the CDR3 is TGTGCCAGCAGGTTCGGGGGGCGGACTGAAGCTTTCTTT.

This sequence joins TRBV11-2 and TRBJ1-1; D is uncertain. V gave up 5 bases and J gave up 8 bases, with 9 bases separating them. The CDR3 length is 11 residues. Looked up from germline, CDR1 is SGHAT and CDR2 is FQNNGV. The CDR3 DNA reads TGTGCCAGCAGCACCTTACGGGAAGCTTTCTTT. It is translated as CASSTLREAFF.

V usage is TRBV6-5 and J usage is TRBJ1-5; 7 bases are shared with TRBD1. Germline V gene lookup returns CDR1 MNHEY and CDR2 SVGAGI. Trimming took 10 bases from V and 5 from J; bases not matched to a gene: 8. This CDR3 region has 13 residues. The CDR3 spells CATLGQDHQPQHF. As DNA, the CDR3 is TGTGCCACCCTAGGACAGGATCATCAGCCCCAGCATTTT.

The chain links TRBV24-1 to TRBJ2-3, with 9 bases fitting TRBD2. In germline, CDR1 is KGHDR, CDR2 SFDVKD. This CDR3 is built from 15 residues. J gave up 1 base and V 4 bases, and 2 bases lay outside the gene matches. CDR3 bases: TGTGCCACCAGTGAGGCTAGCGGGGGCACAGATACGCAGTATTTT. This translates into CATSEASGGTDTQYF.

The chain joins TRBV2 to TRBJ1-3, with 8 bases aligning to TRBD1. The length of the CDR3 is 15 residues. Germline V CDR1 and CDR2: SNHLY, FYNNEI. Trimming removed 7 bases from V and 0 bases from J; junction bases left unmatched: 5. The CDR3 region is CASKTDRGSGNTIYF. CDR3 DNA sequence: TGTGCCAGCAAAACAGACAGGGGCTCTGGAAACACCATATATTTT.

The chain joins TRBV5-1 to TRBJ2-4, with D maybe TRBD1 (6 bases). Trimming took 0 bases from V and 4 from J, leaving 11 bases between them. Germline CDR1 is SGHRS and CDR2 is YFSETQ. CDR3 length: 15 residues. CDR3: CASSLGETGKNIQYF. CDR3 nucleotides: TGCGCCAGCAGCTTGGGAGAAACAGGGAAAAACATTCAGTACTTC.

The chain combines TRBV3-1 (or the pseudogene TRBV3-2) with TRBJ2-3, with 8 bases lining up with TRBD2. CDR3 size: 17 residues. The V and J ends lost 0 bases and 2 bases, in that order; junction bases with no gene match: 7. Germline V gene data show CDR1 as LGHDT and CDR2 as YNNKEL (reference sequence). CDR3 DNA: TGTGCCAGCAGCCAAGAGGTCCCAGCGGGGGCCACAGATACGCAGTATTTT. Encoded protein: CASSQEVPAGATDTQYF.

This chain joins TRBV30 and TRBJ1-1; the D gene is possibly TRBD1 (6 bases). Per germline, CDR1 GTSNPN and CDR2 SVGIG (reference sequence). The CDR3 is made up of 13 amino acids. V lost 5 bases, J lost 1 base, and 11 bases lay in between. The CDR3 nucleotides read TGTGCCTGGGGTTTAGGGGGGAACACTGAAGCTTTCTTT. Its translation is CAWGLGGNTEAFF.

The CDR3 protein is CASSPGLAGGPYEQYF. The CDR3 region has the DNA TGTGCCAGCAGCCCCGGACTAGCGGGAGGGCCCTACGAGCAGTACTTC. The chain has TRBV5-6 and TRBJ2-7; 15 bases match TRBD2. The CDR3 length is 16 residues. V was pared by 4 bases and J by 2 bases, with 4 bases of the junction left unmatched. Per the germline V gene, CDR1 is SGHDT and CDR2 is YYEEEE.

This clone was found a few times. This chain connects TRBV6-1 to TRBJ2-1; D call uncertain. Germline V gives CDR1 MNHNS, CDR2 SASEGT. The CDR3 has 13 residues. With 3 bases removed from V and 5 bases from J, the gap between germline ends came to 8 bases. This CDR3 reads CASSDNSHNEQFF. In DNA form, the CDR3 reads TGTGCCAGCAGTGACAATAGTCACAATGAGCAGTTCTTC.

V and J are TRBV3-1 (or the pseudogene TRBV3-2) and TRBJ2-5; 12 bases line up with TRBD2. The CDR3 is 15 amino acids. The junction had 2 bases not matched to a gene; V was cut back by 4 bases and J by 2 bases. Germline CDR1 LGHDT, CDR2 YNNKEL (reference sequence). The CDR3 loop reads CASSLLAGGQETQYF. The CDR3 bases are TGTGCCAGCAGCCTTCTAGCGGGGGGGCAAGAGACCCAGTACTTC.

The chain combines TRBV5-4 with TRBJ1-5, with unresolved D. The germline V gene has CDR1 SGHNT and CDR2 YYREEE (reference sequence). The CDR3 totals 12 residues. With 2 bases removed from V and 3 bases from J, the gap between germline ends came to 3 bases. In DNA, the CDR3 is TGTGCCAGCAGCTTTTACAATCAGCCCCAGCATTTT. Translation: CASSFYNQPQHF. Full variable domain (missing parts from reference TRBV5-4 and TRBJ1-5): ETGVTQSPTHLIKTRGQQVTLRCSSQSGHNTVSWYQQALGQGPQFIFQYYREEENGRGNFPPRFSGLQFPNYSSELNVNALELDDSALYLCASSFYNQPQHFGDGTRLSIL.

This clone has a handful of counts. The V and J genes are TRBV2 and TRBJ1-4; perhaps TRBD1 as D (5 bases). Trimming took 3 bases from V and 12 from J, leaving 11 bases between them. Germline V lookup: CDR1 SNHLY, CDR2 FYNNEI. CDR3 length equals 12 residues. Here the CDR3 reads CASSDQGWELFF. Written as DNA, the CDR3 is TGTGCCAGCAGTGACCAGGGTTGGGAACTGTTTTTT.

CDR3 DNA sequence: TGTGCCAGCAGTTTAGTCGAGAACACTGAAGCTTTCTTT. It is translated as CASSLVENTEAFF. The chain couples TRBV2 to TRBJ1-1; no clear D gene. The CDR3 length is 13 residues. The V gene lost 5 bases and the J gene lost 1 base, with 8 bases spanning the gap. Germline V gives CDR1 SNHLY, CDR2 FYNNEI.

J is TRBJ2-7 and V is TRBV27; 8 bases align to TRBD1. This CDR3 has 13 residues. Germline V gene lookup returns CDR1 MNHEY and CDR2 SMNVEV (reference sequence). The trim removed 6 bases at V and 5 bases at J, leaving 6 bases unmatched. The CDR3 region has the DNA TGTGCCAGCAGAAGATTGACAGGGGACGAGCAGTACTTC. It specifies CASRRLTGDEQYF.